These 20 T cell receptor beta chains came from one sample sequenced in a study of T cells after yellow fever vaccination. TCRdb reanalysed the 5' RACE reads using MiXCR and keeps one entry per CDR3 protein. Among hundreds of thousands of distinct CDR3 sequences listed, roughly an eighth were seen once. The sample was PBMCs, taken on the day of the yellow fever booster vaccination. Receptors originate from a young man who received the YFV17D yellow fever vaccine.

The chain is built from TRBV7-2 and TRBJ2-7, with no clear D. The CDR3 sequence is 13 residues long. Trimming removed 3 bases at V and 2 bases at J, with 8 bases between. Germline V gene lookup returns CDR1 SGHTA and CDR2 FQGNSA. CDR3 bases: TGTGCCAGCAGCTTGGCTATCCCCTACGAGCAGTACTTC. It encodes CASSLAIPYEQYF. The whole variable domain, filled in from reference TRBV7-2 and TRBJ2-7, reads GAGVSQSPSNKVTEKGKDVELRCDPISGHTALYWYRQSLGQGLEFLIYFQGNSAPDKSGLPSDRFSAERTGGSVSTLTIQRTQQEDSAVYLCASSLAIPYEQYFGPGTRLTVT.

This clonotype turned up a few times. V usage is TRBV5-1 and J usage is TRBJ2-1, with no clear D. Trimming removed 4 bases from V and 0 bases from J, with 14 bases in between. The CDR3 contains 16 residues. The germline gives CDR1 SGHRS, CDR2 YFSETQ. The CDR3 bases are TGCGCCAGCAGCGCCGGTTGGGATAGCTCCTACAATGAGCAGTTCTTC. Amino acid sequence: CASSAGWDSSYNEQFF.

This clonotype was detected only a few times. The genes are TRBV6-1 and TRBJ2-7; D not certain. The CDR3 covers 15 residues. In germline, CDR1 is MNHNS, CDR2 SASEGT. The V end was cut by 6 bases, the J end by 1 base, with 16 bases between. The CDR3, as DNA: TGTGCCAGCAGCACGAGACCGACACGGTCCTACGAGCAGTACTTC. Translated: CASSTRPTRSYEQYF.

The V and J genes are TRBV24-1 and TRBJ2-2; no clear D gene. Germline CDR1 is KGHDR and CDR2 is SFDVKD. The CDR3 spans 14 residues. V gave up 4 bases and J gave up 6 bases, with 11 bases separating them. In DNA, the CDR3 is TGTGCCACCAGTGACCAGGAAGCGCCCGGGGAGCTGTTTTTT. It encodes CATSDQEAPGELFF.

The rearrangement joins TRBV10-3 to TRBJ2-5; 9 nucleotides align to TRBD1. V lost 0 bases and J lost 7; bases outside the gene matches: 18. This CDR3 has 19 amino acids. The V gene's germline CDR1 is ENHRY and CDR2 SYGVKD. CDR3: CAISESRRTGQGGFGTQYF. CDR3 in DNA: TGTGCCATCAGTGAGTCGAGACGAACGGGACAGGGTGGCTTCGGGACCCAGTACTTC.

The genes are TRBV5-1 and TRBJ2-5, with D tentatively TRBD1 (6 bases). V was cut by 5 bases and J by 3 bases, with 14 bases left in between. The CDR3 runs to 14 residues. Germline lookup yields CDR1 SGHRS and CDR2 YFSETQ. CDR3 DNA: TGCGCCAGCAGGCCGGGACAAGCTGAAGAGACCCAGTACTTC. Translation gives CASRPGQAEETQYF. The full variable domain, completed using reference TRBV5-1 and TRBJ2-5, is KAGVTQTPRYLIKTRGQQVTLSCSPISGHRSVSWYQQTPGQGLQFLFEYFSETQRNKGNFPGRFSGRQFSNSRSEMNVSTLELGDSALYLCASRPGQAEETQYFGPGTRLLVL.

J is TRBJ2-7 and V is TRBV28; a possible D gene is TRBD2 (6 bases). V shed 3 bases and J shed 3 bases, with 18 bases lying between them. Germline CDR1 is MDHEN and CDR2 is SYDVKM. The CDR3 has 16 residues. CDR3 protein: CASSFWAGLNRYEQYF. DNA for the CDR3: TGTGCCAGCAGTTTCTGGGCGGGACTGAACCGCTACGAGCAGTACTTC. The full variable domain, rest sourced from reference TRBV28 and TRBJ2-7, is DVKVTQSSRYLVKRTGEKVFLECVQDMDHENMFWYRQDPGLGLRLIYFSYDVKMKEKGDIPEGYSVSREKKERFSLILESASTNQTSMYLCASSFWAGLNRYEQYFGPGTRLTVT.

This chain uses TRBV20-1 with TRBJ2-1; D not resolved. Germline V CDR1 and CDR2: DFQATT, SNEGSKA (reference sequence). The CDR3 sequence is 12 residues long. The germline V and J ends were trimmed by 5 bases and 2 bases, with 7 bases remaining between them. The CDR3 DNA reads TGCAGTGCTCCTCCCGCCTACAATGAGCAGTTCTTC. Protein sequence: CSAPPAYNEQFF.

This chain connects TRBV11-2 to TRBJ2-2; 7 bases fit TRBD2. This CDR3 is built from 18 residues. Germline V gene data show CDR1 as SGHAT and CDR2 as FQNNGV. Trimming at V came to 8 bases and at J to 2 bases, leaving 17 bases not matched to a gene. In DNA, the CDR3 is TGTGCCAGCCGCCAACGAGTTTTCCGGGAGGATAACACCGGGGAGCTGTTTTTT. It codes for CASRQRVFREDNTGELFF.

This clonotype was detected only a few times. The chain recombines TRBV28 with TRBJ2-5; D is possibly TRBD1 (5 bases). This CDR3 contains 14 residues. V lost 6 bases, J lost 4 bases, and 15 bases lay in between. CDR1 is MDHEN and CDR2 is SYDVKM in the germline V gene. The CDR3 DNA follows: TGTGCCAGCAGCCTACGGGCAGGGCGAGAGACCCAGTACTTC. It yields the protein CASSLRAGRETQYF.

For this clonotype: In this CDR3 the conserved last residue, phenylalanine or tryptophan, is missing, so a read error is likely. The chain links TRBV18 to TRBJ2-1, with TRBD2 matching over 7 bases. The CDR3 contains 16 residues. Germline-derived CDR1 and CDR2 are KGHSH and LQKENI. With V trimmed by 2 bases and J by 6 bases, 10 bases remained unmatched. The CDR3 sequence is CASSPLQSPGGNEQFS. CDR3 bases: TGTGCCAGCTCACCATTGCAGTCCCCGGGGGGCAATGAGCAGTTCTCC.

In the case of this clonotype: A junction end diverges from the germline sequence, so it may reflect a read error. The gene calls are TRBV25-1 and TRBJ2-6; no clear D. This CDR3 has 13 residues. CDR1 and CDR2 from the germline V gene are MGHDK and SYGVNS. CDR3 nucleotide sequence: TGTGCCAGCAGTGAACCTGGGACCAACGTCCTGACTTTC. Residues: CASSEPGTNVLTF.

This clonotype was seen more than once but under ten times. This chain joins TRBV5-6 and TRBJ1-2; D is unclear. The germline V gene encodes CDR1 SGHDT and CDR2 YYEEEE. The CDR3 runs 14 residues. Trimming took off 4 bases at V and 10 bases at J, with 20 bases between the two ends. The DNA of the CDR3 is TGTGCCAGCAGCCCCGACGGCAAATCAAGTACCTACACCTTC. It specifies CASSPDGKSSTYTF.

This clonotype was recorded a few times. The chain combines TRBV20-1 with TRBJ1-5; D is undetermined. With 3 bases removed from V and 6 bases from J, the gap between germline ends came to 9 bases. Germline V lookup: CDR1 DFQATT, CDR2 SNEGSKA (reference sequence). The CDR3 runs to 12 residues. This CDR3 reads CSARGRGQPQHF. CDR3 coding DNA: TGCAGTGCTAGGGGGAGAGGTCAGCCCCAGCATTTT.

There are a few counts of this clonotype. V is TRBV7-3 and J is TRBJ1-1; unclear D gene. V lost 0 bases to trimming and J lost 12 bases, with 8 bases between them. This CDR3 spans 11 amino acids. Germline V lookup: CDR1 SGHTA, CDR2 FQGTGA. This CDR3 reads CASSLTGAPFF. The CDR3 DNA sequence: TGTGCCAGCAGCTTAACGGGTGCTCCTTTCTTT.

This clonotype was counted many times. V and J are TRBV6-1 and TRBJ2-7; 7 bases line up with TRBD2. The junction had 7 bases not matched to a gene; V was cut back by 4 bases and J by 1 base. CDR1 MNHNS and CDR2 SASEGT come from the germline V gene. The CDR3 extends over 15 amino acids. CDR3 sequence (DNA): TGTGCCAGCAGTGGGTGGGCTAGCGGTTCCTACGAGCAGTACTTC. Residues: CASSGWASGSYEQYF.

This clonotype was found a few times. The gene calls are TRBV19 and TRBJ2-7; D is tentatively TRBD1 or TRBD2 (5 bases each). V lost 5 bases and J 3 bases, leaving 8 bases between the germline ends. Germline lookup yields CDR1 LNHDA and CDR2 SQIVND (reference sequence). The CDR3 extends over 12 amino acids. CDR3 sequence: CASSRGDYEQYF. The CDR3 nucleotides are TGTGCCAGTAGTCGAGGGGACTACGAGCAGTACTTC.

The chain links TRBV4-3 to TRBJ2-7; D not resolved. Trimming removed 1 base from V and 2 bases from J, with 6 bases in between. Germline CDR1 reads LGHNA; CDR2 reads YSLEER. The CDR3 consists of 13 residues. The CDR3 DNA reads as TGCGCCAGCAGCCAAGGGGAAACCTACGAGCAGTACTTC. Encoded protein: CASSQGETYEQYF.

In its sample, this clonotype was seen a few times. This sequence joins TRBV7-9 and TRBJ2-1; TRBD2 aligns across 8 bases. The length of the CDR3 is 17 residues. V gave up 4 bases and J gave up 0 bases; unmatched junction bases: 8. Looked up from germline, CDR1 is SEHNR and CDR2 is FQNEAQ (reference sequence). CDR3: CASSSASTSGSYNEQFF. CDR3 bases: TGTGCCAGCAGCTCCGCTTCCACTAGCGGCTCCTACAATGAGCAGTTCTTC.

The chain links TRBV6-1 to TRBJ2-1, with TRBD2 matching over 11 bases. This CDR3 has 15 amino acids. J was trimmed by 4 bases and V by 5 bases; bases with no gene match: 4. Per germline, CDR1 MNHNS and CDR2 SASEGT. The CDR3 DNA reads as TGTGCCAGCAGTCAGACTAGCGGGGTTTACAATGAGCAGTTCTTC. This sequence encodes CASSQTSGVYNEQFF.